Listed below are T cell receptor beta chains from one sample, sequenced in a study of cytomegalovirus exposure and HLA in healthy donors. Some clones are missing from TCRdb's copy, which holds only in-frame ones; the method was immunoSEQ multiplex PCR. The sample lists some 150,000 clones, about 76% seen once, with roughly 3.6% in the top ten. The sample taken for sequencing was PBMCs. The receptor set was obtained from a human donor in good health. The CDR3 runs from the conserved cysteine through the conserved F or W. Each record gives: J gene, clone size, V gene, D gene, CDR3 DNA, CDR3 protein. A D gene is named only where the DNA matches it firmly. Only some rows state a clone size, as once, few, many or a class for expanded clones.

TRBJ2-2,-,TRBV5-6,TRBD1,TGTGCCAGCAGCTTGGCGTCAGGGGGTAGCACCGGGGAGCTGTTTTTT,CASSLASGGSTGELFF
TRBJ1-6,-,TRBV30,-,TGTGCCTGGAGTCCGGGGGGCTTTATCTCTTCACCCCTCCACTTT,CAWSPGGFISSPLHF
TRBJ2-7,-,TRBV18,TRBD2,TGTGCCAGCTCACCACCGTCTAGCGGGGGAAATCCCTACGAGCAGTACTTC,CASSPPSSGGNPYEQYF
TRBJ1-2,-,TRBV14,-,TGTGCCAGCAGCCCGGGGTCTGGCTACACCTTC,CASSPGSGYTF
TRBJ1-3,-,TRBV18,-,TGTGCCAGCTCACCGACACAGCCGGGGAACACCATATATTTT,CASSPTQPGNTIYF
TRBJ2-7,-,TRBV5-4,TRBD2,TGTGCCAGCAGCTTGGATGGTAGCGGGCTCGGATTGGAGTACGAGCAGTACTTC,CASSLDGSGLGLEYEQYF
TRBJ1-1,-,TRBV21-1,-,TGTGCCAGCAGCGCTTTTAAGGATGGCAAGGGGATGAACACTGAAGCTTTCTTT,CASSAFKDGKGMNTEAFF
TRBJ1-4,-,TRBV19,-,TGTGCCAGTAGTTGGCGGGGGAGTAATGAAAAACTGTTTTTT,CASSWRGSNEKLFF
TRBJ2-7,-,TRBV28,-,TGTGCCAGCAGGGACATGTCTCCCTCCTTCTACGAGCAGTACTTC,CASRDMSPSFYEQYF
TRBJ2-5,few,TRBV11-2,-,TGTGCCAGCTCAAGGACACGGCAAGAGACCCAGTACTTC,CASSRTRQETQYF
TRBJ2-1,-,TRBV5-1,TRBD2,TGCGCCAGCAGCTCTACTAGCGGGGGATACAATGAGCAGTTCTTC,CASSSTSGGYNEQFF
TRBJ2-3,-,TRBV7-2,TRBD1,TGTGCCAGCAGCGCCCGGGGACAGGCCTTGAGCACAGATACGCAGTATTTT,CASSARGQALSTDTQYF
TRBJ2-1,-,TRBV7-2,TRBD2,TGTGCCAGCAACTCCGGACTAGCGAATGAGCAGTTCTTC,CASNSGLANEQFF
TRBJ1-2,-,TRBV27,TRBD1,TGTGCCAGCAGAGGACAGGGGGGAGGCTACACCTTC,CASRGQGGGYTF
TRBJ1-3,-,TRBV18,-,TGTGCCAGCTCACCTGCCTGGCCGCGGTCTTCTGGAAACACCATATATTTT,CASSPAWPRSSGNTIYF
TRBJ1-5,-,TRBV15,TRBD1,TGTGCCACCAGCTGGGACAGTAGCAATCAGCCCCAGCATTTT,CATSWDSSNQPQHF
TRBJ1-5,-,TRBV7-4,TRBD1,TGTGCCAGCAGCACCTCGACAGGGAATCAGCCCCAGCATTTT,CASSTSTGNQPQHF
TRBJ1-5,-,TRBV5-1,-,TGCGCCAGCAGCTCGACGGCCGGTGGGGGCCCCCAGCATTTT,CASSSTAGGGPQHF
TRBJ2-7,-,TRBV4-1,-,TGCGCCAGCAGCCTTCTCGGGGGAAGCCCCTACGAGCAGTACTTC,CASSLLGGSPYEQYF
TRBJ1-2,-,TRBV27,-,TGTGCCAGCGGAGCGTCGGGGGTGTCGGGCGGCTACACCTTC,CASGASGVSGGYTF
TRBJ2-7,few,TRBV6-1,-,TGTGCCAGCAGGCCCGTCGGTCCTCCGTACGAGCAGTACTTC,CASRPVGPPYEQYF
TRBJ1-4,-,TRBV28,-,TGTGCCAGTTGTGAATCCGTCCCCAGGTTTGGAACTGTTTTT,CASCESVPRFGTVF
TRBJ1-2,few,TRBV7-2,TRBD1,TGTGCCAGCAGCTTAGACAGGGGGGATGGCTACACCTTC,CASSLDRGDGYTF
TRBJ2-7,once,TRBV9,TRBD1,TGTGCCAGCAGCGCAGGGACAGGGCCCGGCTACGAGCAGTACTTC,CASSAGTGPGYEQYF
TRBJ1-1,few,TRBV5-5,-,TGTGCCAGCAGCCGCTTGGGACAACGCGCCGAAGAAGCTTTCTTT,CASSRLGQRAEEAFF